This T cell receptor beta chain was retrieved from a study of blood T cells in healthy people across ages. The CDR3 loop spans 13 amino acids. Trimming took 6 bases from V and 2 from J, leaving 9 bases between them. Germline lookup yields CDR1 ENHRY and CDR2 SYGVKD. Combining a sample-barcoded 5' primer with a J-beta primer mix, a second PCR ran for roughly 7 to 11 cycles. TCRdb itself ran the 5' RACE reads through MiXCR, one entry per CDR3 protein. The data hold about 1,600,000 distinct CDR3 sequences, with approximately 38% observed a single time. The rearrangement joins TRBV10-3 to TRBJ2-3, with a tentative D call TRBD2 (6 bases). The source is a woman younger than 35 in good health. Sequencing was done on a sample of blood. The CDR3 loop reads CAIRLLATDTQYF. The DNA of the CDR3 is TGTGCCATCAGGCTACTAGCCACAGATACGCAGTATTTT.